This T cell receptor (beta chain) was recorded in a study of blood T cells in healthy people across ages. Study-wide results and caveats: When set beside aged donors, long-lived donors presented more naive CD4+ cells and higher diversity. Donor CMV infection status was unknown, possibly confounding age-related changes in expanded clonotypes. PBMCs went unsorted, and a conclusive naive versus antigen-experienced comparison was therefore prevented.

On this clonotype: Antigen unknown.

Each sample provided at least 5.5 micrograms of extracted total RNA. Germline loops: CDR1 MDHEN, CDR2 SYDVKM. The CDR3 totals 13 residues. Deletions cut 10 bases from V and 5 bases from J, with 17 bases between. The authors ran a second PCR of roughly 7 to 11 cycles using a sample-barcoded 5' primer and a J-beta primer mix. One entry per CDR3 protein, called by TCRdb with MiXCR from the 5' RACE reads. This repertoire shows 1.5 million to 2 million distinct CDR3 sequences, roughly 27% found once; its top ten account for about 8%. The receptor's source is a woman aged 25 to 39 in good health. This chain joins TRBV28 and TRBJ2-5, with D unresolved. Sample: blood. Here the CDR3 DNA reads TGTGCCACCACGCTGTGGGATGGGGAGACCCAGTACTTC. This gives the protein CATTLWDGETQYF.